What follows describes a single TCR beta chain. This record belongs to a study of blood T cell repertoires in COVID-19. Study overall: The United States, Italy and Spain supplied acute and convalescent COVID-19 samples. T cells, B-cell-depleted T cells, or PBMCs supplied cDNA or gDNA.

Authors' methods: Scientists estimated how many nucleated cells there were by amplifying reference gene primers. Clones were read by immunoSEQ multiplex PCR, and TCRdb kept only the in-frame ones, dropping some. The V and J calls and the clone size are those of that table, but D and trimming were determined from the DNA. The table has 150,000 or so clones, 80% to 90% seen once. The CDR3 totals 15 residues. Germline lookup yields CDR1 LGHDT and CDR2 YNNKEL (reference sequence). The V and J ends lost 4 bases and 6 bases, in that order; junction bases with no gene match: 5. This chain connects TRBV3-1 (or the pseudogene TRBV3-2) to TRBJ2-3, with 12 bases that match TRBD2. This TCR came from an elderly man with acute or convalescent COVID-19. Sequencing was carried out using peripheral blood. The CDR3 reads CASSLGLAGTDTQYF. The CDR3 DNA reads TGTGCCAGCAGCCTTGGACTAGCGGGGACGGATACGCAGTATTTT.